The 5 T cell receptor beta chains in this list originate from one sample, sequenced in a study of T-cell reconstitution after alpha-beta-depleted transplantation in children (dated by TCRdb to about 2016). The receptor library was made with PCR. TCRdb shows the sequencer as Illumina HiSeq 2500. TCR libraries were prepared with molecular barcoding, using unique molecular identifiers to normalize TCRbeta repertoire quantification. The public reads were reprocessed in TCRdb via fastp at Q25 and MiXCR, keeping in-frame beta chains. A single entry per CDR3 protein holds the most common genes and DNA from its merged rows. This sample holds roughly 220,000 distinct CDR3 sequences; 12% were observed only once. About 2.4% of the sample lies in the top ten. This material consisted of PBMCs from the stem cell graft donor, taken from the stem cell graft. These receptors all stem from a human donor who donated a stem cell graft to a child with acute lymphoblastic leukemia.

V and J are TRBV30 and TRBJ2-2; the match to TRBD2 covers 9 bases. The germline V gene has CDR1 GTSNPN and CDR2 SVGIG (reference sequence). The CDR3 has 15 residues. V was pared by 3 bases and J by 5 bases, with 7 bases of the junction left unmatched. The CDR3 region has the DNA TGTGCCTGGAGCATTAGCGGGAGAAGGACCGGGGAGCTGTTTTTT. Protein: CAWSISGRRTGELFF.

This clonotype was counted ten times or more. The CDR3 loop is CASSLTGTSGTGYNEQFF. CDR3 in DNA: TGCGCCAGCAGCTTGACGGGCACTAGCGGGACAGGTTACAATGAGCAGTTCTTC. The V and J genes are TRBV5-1 and TRBJ2-1, with 10 bases fitting TRBD2. In germline, CDR1 is SGHRS, CDR2 YFSETQ. The junction had 11 bases not matched to a gene; V was cut back by 1 base and J by 4 bases. The CDR3 totals 18 residues.

The V gene is TRBV29-1, the J gene TRBJ2-1, with no clear D. V lost 0 bases and J lost 1, with 16 bases in between. Germline CDR1 SQVTM, CDR2 ANQGSEA. The CDR3 length is 17 residues. DNA of the CDR3: TGCAGCGTTGAAGATCAATGGGGATTAAAGTCCTACAATGAGCAGTTCTTC. Translating gives CSVEDQWGLKSYNEQFF.

At least ten counts were recorded for this clonotype. The chain has TRBV7-2 and TRBJ2-7, with TRBD2 matching 8 bases. Germline-derived CDR1 and CDR2 are SGHTA and FQGNSA. CDR3 size: 14 residues. V dropped 2 bases and J dropped 6; count of bases not matched to a gene: 6. For the CDR3, the DNA is TGTGCCAGCAGCTTAAGCGGGAGAGGGAGCGAGCAGTACTTC. This sequence encodes CASSLSGRGSEQYF.

This clonotype came up many times. The V gene is TRBV24-1, the J gene TRBJ2-7; D call uncertain. Deletions cut 3 bases from V and 2 bases from J, with 7 bases between. CDR1 KGHDR and CDR2 SFDVKD come from the germline V gene. The CDR3 length is 13 residues. CDR3 nucleotides: TGTGCCACCAGTGATACCAGAACCTACGAGCAGTACTTC. Amino acids: CATSDTRTYEQYF.